This TCR beta chain was sequenced for a study of blood T cell repertoires in COVID-19. The wider study: The United States, Italy and Spain were the sources of the acute and convalescent COVID-19 samples. Sources were T cells, B-cell-depleted T cells, or PBMCs; the material itself was cDNA or gDNA.

Germline CDR1 reads MNHEY; CDR2 reads SVGAGI. CDR3 length: 14 amino acids. V was pared by 6 bases and J by 3 bases, with 15 bases between. Under the authors' procedure: Cell counts per sample came from amplifying reference gene primers. Some clones are missing from TCRdb's copy, which holds only in-frame ones; the method was immunoSEQ multiplex PCR. That table furnishes V, J and clone size, whereas the DNA furnished D and trimming. This table holds under 150,000 clones, around 78% found once. Sequences were obtained from peripheral blood. V and J are TRBV6-5 and TRBJ2-7, with D tentatively TRBD1 (6 bases). The TCR comes from a human donor in a cohort sampled during active COVID-19. The CDR3 here is CASSHEGHVYEQYF. In nucleotides, the CDR3 is TGTGCCAGCAGCCACGAGGGACACGTCTACGAGCAGTACTTC.